The rows below give T cell receptor beta chains drawn from one sample of a study of blood T cell repertoires in COVID-19. The repertoire was sequenced with immunoSEQ multiplex PCR; TCRdb's copy has only in-frame clones and lacks some. This table holds about 74,000 clones, almost 85% found once. The material sequenced was peripheral blood. The receptors were gathered from a man in his sixties or seventies with acute or convalescent COVID-19. CDR3s include the opening cysteine and the closing phenylalanine or tryptophan. D genes are given only for firm matches. Clone size is shown for a subset of rows, as once, few, many or a class of expanded clone.

clone_size: NA
d_call: TRBD2
j_call: TRBJ2-7
cdr3_length: 14
v_call: TRBV3-1/TRBV3-2
cdr3_nt: TGTGCCAGCAGCCTAGCGGGAAGAATCTACGAGCAGTACTTC
cdr3_aa: CASSLAGRIYEQYF

clone_size: NA
d_call: NA
j_call: TRBJ1-2
cdr3_length: 13
v_call: TRBV29-1
cdr3_nt: TGCAGCGCTCTCTCCCCAGGGCTGCATGGCTACACCTTC
cdr3_aa: CSALSPGLHGYTF

clone_size: NA
d_call: NA
j_call: TRBJ2-7
cdr3_length: 14
v_call: TRBV27
cdr3_nt: TGTGCCAGCAGTTTGGCGGGGACGGCCTACGAGCAGTACTTC
cdr3_aa: CASSLAGTAYEQYF

clone_size: NA
d_call: TRBD2
j_call: TRBJ2-1
cdr3_length: 14
v_call: TRBV7-9
cdr3_nt: TGTGCCAGCAGCCCACTCGGACTAGGACATGAGCAGTTCTTC
cdr3_aa: CASSPLGLGHEQFF

clone_size: NA
d_call: NA
j_call: TRBJ2-7
cdr3_length: 16
v_call: TRBV2
cdr3_nt: TGTGCCAGCAGTGAATGGGTAGACAGTATTTCCTACGAGCAGTACTTC
cdr3_aa: CASSEWVDSISYEQYF

clone_size: NA
d_call: NA
j_call: TRBJ2-7
cdr3_length: 14
v_call: TRBV28
cdr3_nt: TGTGCCAGCAGTCCCCACAGGGGGGGGTACGAGCAGTACTTC
cdr3_aa: CASSPHRGGYEQYF

clone_size: NA
d_call: NA
j_call: TRBJ2-5
cdr3_length: 12
v_call: TRBV29-1
cdr3_nt: TGCAGCGTTGGACAGCAACAAGAGACCCAGTACTTC
cdr3_aa: CSVGQQQETQYF

clone_size: NA
d_call: TRBD2
j_call: TRBJ2-7
cdr3_length: 12
v_call: TRBV9
cdr3_nt: TGTGCATCCGGGGCGGGAGGGCTTGAGCAGTACTTC
cdr3_aa: CASGAGGLEQYF

clone_size: once
d_call: TRBD1
j_call: TRBJ2-2
cdr3_length: 16
v_call: TRBV24-1
cdr3_nt: TGTGCCACCAGTGTCTCCGGGACAGGGAACACCGGGGAGCTGTTTTTT
cdr3_aa: CATSVSGTGNTGELFF

clone_size: few
d_call: NA
j_call: TRBJ1-2
cdr3_length: 13
v_call: TRBV19
cdr3_nt: TGTGCCAGTAGCCCCGGGGGTAGATCTGGCTACACCTTC
cdr3_aa: CASSPGGRSGYTF

clone_size: NA
d_call: TRBD1
j_call: TRBJ1-2
cdr3_length: 13
v_call: TRBV6-5
cdr3_nt: TGTGCCAGCAGTTACTCACAGGGGTTTGGCTACACCTTC
cdr3_aa: CASSYSQGFGYTF

clone_size: NA
d_call: NA
j_call: TRBJ2-7
cdr3_length: 13
v_call: TRBV18
cdr3_nt: TGTGCCAGCTCTAGAACAGGGAGCTACGAGCAGTACTTC
cdr3_aa: CASSRTGSYEQYF

clone_size: NA
d_call: NA
j_call: TRBJ2-2
cdr3_length: 13
v_call: TRBV6-5
cdr3_nt: TGTGCCAGCAGTTACCCAAACACCGGGGAGCTGTTTTTT
cdr3_aa: CASSYPNTGELFF

clone_size: NA
d_call: NA
j_call: TRBJ1-1
cdr3_length: 15
v_call: TRBV4-3
cdr3_nt: TGCGCCAGCAGCCAAGACCCCCAGGGGAACACTGAAGCTTTCTTT
cdr3_aa: CASSQDPQGNTEAFF

clone_size: NA
d_call: TRBD1
j_call: TRBJ1-6
cdr3_length: 18
v_call: TRBV10-2
cdr3_nt: TGCGCCAGCAGGCCGGCTATGACAGGGGGCAATTATAATTCACCCCTCCACTTT
cdr3_aa: CASRPAMTGGNYNSPLHF

clone_size: NA
d_call: NA
j_call: TRBJ2-3
cdr3_length: 13
v_call: TRBV12-3/TRBV12-4
cdr3_nt: TGTGCCAGCAGTTTAGCGGGGCCGGATACGCAGTATTTT
cdr3_aa: CASSLAGPDTQYF

clone_size: NA
d_call: NA
j_call: TRBJ1-2
cdr3_length: 12
v_call: TRBV6-6
cdr3_nt: TGTGCCAGCAGGGGGGGGGACTATGGCTACACCTTC
cdr3_aa: CASRGGDYGYTF

clone_size: NA
d_call: TRBD1
j_call: TRBJ1-5
cdr3_length: 16
v_call: TRBV10-3
cdr3_nt: TGTGCCATCAGTGAGTCGGGGACAGGGCGTAATCAGCCCCAGCATTTT
cdr3_aa: CAISESGTGRNQPQHF

clone_size: NA
d_call: NA
j_call: TRBJ2-7
cdr3_length: 10
v_call: TRBV15
cdr3_nt: TGTGCCACCAGCACCTTCCGTCAGTACTTC
cdr3_aa: CATSTFRQYF

clone_size: NA
d_call: TRBD2
j_call: TRBJ2-1
cdr3_length: 23
v_call: TRBV2
cdr3_nt: TGTGCCAGCAGCCACACCGGGGAAACCAAAACTAGCGGGGGGAGGCGGTCCTACAATGAGCAGTTCTTC
cdr3_aa: CASSHTGETKTSGGRRSYNEQFF

clone_size: NA
d_call: NA
j_call: TRBJ2-1
cdr3_length: 15
v_call: TRBV7-8
cdr3_nt: TGTGCCAGCAGCTTAGGTCCCCGCGGTGACAATGAGCAGTTCTTC
cdr3_aa: CASSLGPRGDNEQFF

clone_size: NA
d_call: NA
j_call: TRBJ2-3
cdr3_length: 15
v_call: TRBV25-1
cdr3_nt: TGTGCCAGCAGTGACCCGACAGCTAGCACAGATACGCAGTATTTT
cdr3_aa: CASSDPTASTDTQYF